This TCR beta chain was recorded in a study of CD8+ T cells in alopecia areata. Findings and caveats of the study: Many expanded lesional clones persisted during tofacitinib (in both scalp and blood). Lesional scalp exceeded normal scalp in clonality, especially in alopecia totalis/universalis. Among the 100 top clones, expanded CD8+ clones, like scalp clonality, were significantly decreased by tofacitinib.

The V end lost 5 bases, the J end lost 5 bases, and 7 bases lay between the germline ends. CDR1 is SGHRS, CDR2 YFSETQ, per germline. The length of the CDR3 is 12 residues. Sequencing used cDNA as its template, made by extracting RNA and reverse transcribing it. Produced via immunoSEQ multiplex PCR; TCRdb's table is partial and in-frame only. The repertoire has 150,000 to 250,000 clones, approximately 60% of them found once; the top ten carry 3% to 3.5%. Points on this clone: What it recognizes is unknown.

Treatment of the sample: oral pan-JAK inhibitor, 5-10 mg twice daily. Collection of lesional scalp punch biopsies and peripheral blood was performed in alopecia areata patients. This chain links TRBV5-1 with TRBJ2-2, with D uncertain. Here the sequenced sample was CD4+ T cells sorted from blood, taken at week 4, from a patient treated with tofacitinib. The sequence derives from a human donor with alopecia areata. The CDR3 bases are TGCGCCAGCAGAATGGGGACCGGGGAGCTGTTTTTT. This codes for CASRMGTGELFF.